The 10 T cell receptor beta chains below all came from one sample that was sequenced in a study of T cell responses to AZD1222 COVID-19 vaccine (dated by TCRdb to the early 2020s). Taken with the paper, the label for time point translates to: baseline before first vaccination. Preparation of the library involved the immunoSEQ multiplex PCR assay. The table comes from immuneACCESS by way of TCRdb, which keeps in-frame sequences with V and J called. Part of the clones is missing from these tables; in studies checked, under half for an unresolved V gene and the rest for unknown reasons. The sample yields around 140,000 clones; 93% were counted once. The biggest ten clones account for under 6.5% of the sample. Material: peripheral blood, obtained on day 0 of AZD1222 vaccination. These receptors were taken from an adult in good health.

The rearrangement links TRBV20-1 to TRBJ2-5; D is unclear. In germline, CDR1 is DFQATT, CDR2 SNEGSKA (reference sequence). Trimming stripped 3 bases from V and 5 bases from J, with 7 bases between. This CDR3 has 11 residues. CDR3 loop: CSASFEETQYF. The CDR3 DNA reads TGCAGTGCTAGTTTCGAGGAGACCCAGTACTTC.

CDR3: CAWSPLTGYTF. DNA for the CDR3: TGTGCCTGGAGTCCCTTGACTGGCTACACCTTC. The chain uses TRBV30 and TRBJ1-2, with D unclear. The germline V gene has CDR1 GTSNPN and CDR2 SVGIG (reference sequence). Trimming took off 2 bases at V and 7 bases at J, with 8 bases between the two ends. CDR3 length: 11 amino acids.

The V gene is TRBV29-1, the J gene TRBJ2-1; no clear D gene. The CDR3 runs to 11 residues. CDR1 SQVTM and CDR2 ANQGSEA come from the germline V gene. Trimming cost V 5 bases and J 4 bases, with 6 bases left between them. CDR3 loop: CSVSLYNEQFF. In DNA, the CDR3 is TGCAGCGTTTCCCTGTACAATGAGCAGTTCTTC.

The chain uses TRBV4-2 and TRBJ2-3, with a tentative D call TRBD1 (7 bases). Trimming removed 0 bases at V and 11 bases at J, with 12 bases between. CDR3 length: 13 residues. Per germline, CDR1 LGHNA and CDR2 YNFKEQ. In nucleotides, the CDR3 is TGTGCCAGCAGCCAAGATCGGAGGGACAGGCAGTATTTT. This encodes CASSQDRRDRQYF.

V gene TRBV6-1 combines with J gene TRBJ1-2; no firm D call. Germline assignment: CDR1 MNHNS and CDR2 SASEGT. With 2 bases removed from V and 1 base from J, the gap between germline ends came to 5 bases. This CDR3 comprises 13 residues. CDR3: CASSELDNYGYTF. CDR3 DNA: TGTGCCAGCAGTGAATTAGATAACTATGGCTACACCTTC.

V usage is TRBV4-1 and J usage is TRBJ2-5; the match to TRBD2 covers 13 bases. Unmatched junction bases numbered 10, after V lost 1 base and J lost 5 bases. This CDR3 contains 18 residues. CDR1 is MGHRA, CDR2 YSYEKL, per germline. CDR3 bases: TGCGCCAGCAGCCAAGCCCAACTAGCGGGAGGGCCGGGGGAGACCCAGTACTTC. It specifies CASSQAQLAGGPGETQYF.

This clone was recorded once. This sequence joins TRBV29-1 and TRBJ1-6; unclear D gene. CDR1 and CDR2 from the germline V gene are SQVTM and ANQGSEA. The CDR3 covers 11 residues. In DNA, the CDR3 is TGCCGCAGCTACTATAATTCACCCCTCCACTTT. Its translation: CRSYYNSPLHF.

The chain joins TRBV19 to TRBJ1-4; 7 bases line up with TRBD1. CDR3 size: 15 residues. The V gene's germline CDR1 is LNHDA and CDR2 SQIVND (reference sequence). The V gene end was trimmed by 7 bases and the J gene end by 0 bases; junction bases not matched to a gene: 5. CDR3 sequence: CASTGTDSTNEKLFF. The CDR3 DNA sequence: TGTGCCAGTACGGGGACAGACTCAACTAATGAAAAACTGTTTTTT. The variable domain in full, with the rest retrieved from reference TRBV19 and TRBJ1-4, is DGGITQSPKYLFRKEGQNVTLSCEQNLNHDAMYWYRQDPGQGLRLIYYSQIVNDFQKGDIAEGYSVSREKKESFPLTVTSAQKNPTAFYLCASTGTDSTNEKLFFGSGTQLSVL.

The chain joins TRBV5-3 to TRBJ1-3; D remains unclear. TRBV5-3 is sorted into the ORF group, with uncertain function. Trimming took 1 base from V and 5 from J, leaving 7 bases between them. The CDR3 has 13 residues. The DNA of the CDR3 is TGTGCCAGAAGCTTGCCAGCGAGAAACACCATATATTTT. Amino acids: CARSLPARNTIYF.

About this clone itself: Other DNA sequences of this sample code for an identical CDR3. V gene TRBV27 combines with J gene TRBJ2-7; TRBD2 might be the D (6 bases). Germline values: CDR1 MNHEY, CDR2 SMNVEV (reference sequence). Trimming removed 6 bases from V and 4 bases from J, with 19 bases in between. The CDR3 totals 15 residues. Written as DNA, the CDR3 is TGTGCCAGCAGCCTACGGGGCGGGATCAGTTACGAGCAGTACTTC. Translating it yields CASSLRGGISYEQYF.